This is a list of T cell receptor beta chains from one sample in a study of T cells in Graves' hyperthyroidism and ophthalmopathy. Each CDR3 protein is one row after TCRdb ran MiXCR on the multiplex PCR reads. The sample has 600,000 to 650,000 distinct CDR3 sequences; 15% to 20% are singletons. Sequencing input: blood. All receptors come from a woman aged 25 to 39 with Graves' hyperthyroidism. Each CDR3 is given with its conserved first and last residue. The D gene is left open where the match is weak. Not every row has a clone size; where given, it reads once, few, many or a size class.

clone_size d_call j_call v_call cdr3_aa cdr3_nt
few . TRBJ2-5 TRBV14 CASSQTRISQPQYF TGTGCCAGCAGCCAAACACGCATCTCGCAGCCTCAGTACTTC
many . TRBJ2-1 TRBV12-3/TRBV12-4 CASSFRSTGEQFF TGTGCCAGCAGTTTTCGCAGCACCGGTGAGCAGTTCTTC
few TRBD2 TRBJ2-1 TRBV4-2 CASSREPSSGRAKGEQFF TGTGCCAGCAGCCGAGAACCCTCTAGCGGGAGGGCGAAGGGTGAGCAGTTCTTC
. TRBD2 TRBJ2-1 TRBV29-1 CSGVQLAGVGNEQFF TGCAGCGGTGTACAACTAGCGGGAGTCGGTAATGAGCAGTTCTTC
many . TRBJ1-4 TRBV28 CASSLPKGGGEKLFF TGTGCCAGCAGTTTACCCAAGGGCGGAGGGGAAAAACTGTTTTTT
many TRBD1 TRBJ1-2 TRBV6-2/TRBV6-3 CASSYKDRWIYGYTF TGTGCCAGCAGTTACAAGGACAGGTGGATCTATGGCTACACCTTC
once . TRBJ2-4 TRBV11-2 CASGPGWGVQNIQYF TGTGCCAGCGGCCCCGGTTGGGGGGTACAGAACATTCAGTACTTC
. . TRBJ2-7 TRBV14 CASSPDISHSYEQYF TGTGCCAGCAGCCCGGACATAAGTCATTCGTACGAGCAGTACTTC
. . TRBJ2-5 TRBV29-1 CSVGDDRETQYF TGCAGCGTGGGGGACGACCGAGAGACCCAGTACTTC
many . TRBJ2-7 TRBV11-2 CASSFHYEQYF TGTGCCAGCAGCTTTCACTACGAGCAGTACTTC
few . TRBJ2-4 TRBV20-1 CSARDFRENIQYF TGCAGTGCTAGAGACTTCCGTGAAAACATTCAGTACTTC
. . TRBJ2-5 TRBV11-2 CASSLVAGMGETQYF TGTGCCAGCAGCTTAGTGGCCGGTATGGGGGAGACCCAGTACTTC
few . TRBJ1-1 TRBV27 CASSLSTVGNTEAFF TGTGCCAGCAGTTTAAGTACGGTAGGGAACACTGAAGCTTTCTTT
few TRBD1 TRBJ1-2 TRBV29-1 CSVLPRDRVYGYTF TGCAGCGTTCTACCCCGGGACAGGGTCTATGGCTACACCTTC
many TRBD2 TRBJ2-5 TRBV7-2 CASSTVGGFQTQYF TGTGCCAGCAGCACTGTGGGAGGGTTTCAGACCCAGTACTTC
many . TRBJ2-7 TRBV7-6 CASSRPGLAYEQYF TGTGCCAGCAGCCGCCCGGGACTCGCCTACGAGCAGTACTTC
many TRBD2 TRBJ2-7 TRBV28 CASSYNALAGAPYEQYF TGTGCCAGCAGTTACAACGCGCTAGCGGGAGCTCCCTACGAGCAGTACTTC
. . TRBJ1-1 TRBV29-1 CSVVVLGRNTEAFF TGCAGCGTTGTAGTATTAGGGAGAAACACTGAAGCTTTCTTT
many . TRBJ2-1 TRBV2 CASSDLPPPGNEQFF TGTGCCAGCAGTGATTTGCCCCCCCCGGGCAATGAGCAGTTCTTC
few TRBD1 TRBJ1-2 TRBV18 CASSPNSGQTYGYTF TGTGCCAGCTCACCAAATTCGGGACAGACCTATGGCTACACCTTC
many . TRBJ2-3 TRBV7-2 CASRMGGALDTQYF TGTGCCAGCAGGATGGGGGGAGCGCTAGATACGCAGTATTTT
many . TRBJ1-1 TRBV18 CASSPPTRSLEAFF TGTGCCAGCTCACCACCCACGAGGAGCCTTGAAGCTTTCTTT
. TRBD1 TRBJ1-2 TRBV29-1 CSVPRDSLNYGYTF TGCAGCGTCCCGCGGGACAGCCTTAACTATGGCTACACCTTC
many TRBD2 TRBJ2-1 TRBV5-1 CASSLLTSGPYNEQFF TGCGCCAGCAGCTTGCTTACTAGCGGACCCTACAATGAGCAGTTCTTC
many TRBD2 TRBJ2-3 TRBV28 CASSLAGKSTDTQYF TGTGCCAGCAGTCTAGCGGGAAAGAGCACAGATACGCAGTATTTT
. . TRBJ2-7 TRBV19 CASSIVGTPSYEQYF TGTGCCAGTAGTATAGTTGGAACCCCGTCCTACGAGCAGTACTTC
. TRBD2 TRBJ2-3 TRBV11-3 CASSFGTSGIRRDTQYF TGTGCCAGCAGCTTCGGGACTAGCGGGATTCGGAGAGATACGCAGTATTTT
few TRBD1 TRBJ1-2 TRBV19 CASARDRGPYGYTF TGTGCCAGCGCCCGGGACAGGGGGCCCTATGGCTACACCTTC
. TRBD1 TRBJ2-2 TRBV6-5 CASSYPEDGQVIDTGELFF TGTGCCAGCAGTTACCCGGAAGACGGACAGGTGATCGACACCGGGGAGCTGTTTTTT
few . TRBJ2-4 TRBV6-1 CASSEWLEGDGSKNIQYF TGTGCCAGCAGTGAGTGGCTAGAAGGGGACGGATCCAAAAACATTCAGTACTTC
. TRBD1 TRBJ1-1 TRBV5-4 CASSRNRGMGEAFF TGTGCCAGCAGCCGCAACAGGGGTATGGGTGAAGCTTTCTTT
many TRBD1 TRBJ1-1 TRBV27 CASSASGTGGGRGTEAFF TGTGCCAGCAGCGCTTCCGGGACAGGGGGCGGACGTGGCACTGAAGCTTTCTTT
. TRBD2 TRBJ2-2 TRBV30 CAWTSGSEAGELFF TGTGCCTGGACAAGCGGGAGTGAGGCCGGGGAGCTGTTTTTT
. TRBD2 TRBJ2-3 TRBV5-6 CASSFALTSMSWDTQYF TGTGCCAGCAGCTTCGCCCTGACTAGCATGTCTTGGGATACGCAGTATTTT
. . TRBJ1-2 TRBV25-1 CASSDEQAPGGYTF TGTGCCAGCAGTGACGAACAGGCTCCTGGTGGCTACACCTTC
few . TRBJ2-7 TRBV4-1 CASSLVPEGQYEQYF TGCGCCAGCAGCCTCGTTCCGGAGGGCCAGTACGAGCAGTACTTC
few TRBD2 TRBJ2-5 TRBV3-1 CASSQDPGLAGEETQYF TGTGCCAGCAGCCAAGATCCGGGACTAGCGGGGGAAGAGACCCAGTACTTC
few TRBD2 TRBJ2-5 TRBV7-9 CASSLSGNRNLGEETQYF TGTGCCAGCAGCTTGAGCGGGAATCGTAATTTGGGGGAAGAGACCCAGTACTTC
few TRBD1 TRBJ2-7 TRBV27 CASSLGLGTGPFGQYF TGTGCCAGCAGCCTAGGGTTGGGGACAGGCCCCTTTGGGCAGTACTTC
many . TRBJ1-5 TRBV2 CASSERGYSNQPQHF TGTGCCAGCAGTGAGAGAGGATATAGCAATCAGCCCCAGCATTTT
. . TRBJ1-5 TRBV18 CASSPSVGDQPQHF TGTGCCAGCTCCCCTAGCGTTGGCGATCAGCCCCAGCATTTT
many . TRBJ2-3 TRBV30 CAWRGYRGRDTDTQYF TGTGCCTGGAGGGGCTACAGAGGAAGGGACACAGATACGCAGTATTTT
. . TRBJ1-5 TRBV20-1 CSARVTYQPQHF TGCAGTGCTAGAGTGACGTATCAGCCCCAGCATTTT
few TRBD2 TRBJ2-3 TRBV2 CASGGLAGVDTQYF TGTGCCAGCGGGGGACTAGCGGGAGTGGATACGCAGTATTTT
many . TRBJ2-7 TRBV28 CASSPRAGSSYEQYF TGTGCCAGCAGCCCGAGGGCGGGTAGCTCCTACGAGCAGTACTTC
many TRBD1 TRBJ2-1 TRBV27 CASTHGQGYGEQFF TGTGCCAGCACCCATGGACAGGGCTACGGTGAGCAGTTCTTC
few TRBD1 TRBJ1-2 TRBV11-2 CASSLIRTGWEGYTF TGTGCCAGCAGCTTAATCCGGACAGGGTGGGAGGGCTACACCTTC
many . TRBJ1-2 TRBV12-3/TRBV12-4 CASSFTREFYGYTF TGTGCCAGCAGTTTCACTCGGGAGTTCTATGGCTACACCTTC
. . TRBJ1-1 TRBV18 CASSPLLGDTEAFF TGTGCCAGCTCACCCCTATTAGGGGACACTGAAGCTTTCTTT
. . TRBJ2-6 TRBV6-1 CASTHRGICGANVLTF TGTGCCAGCACCCATCGGGGGATTTGTGGGGCCAACGTCCTGACTTTC